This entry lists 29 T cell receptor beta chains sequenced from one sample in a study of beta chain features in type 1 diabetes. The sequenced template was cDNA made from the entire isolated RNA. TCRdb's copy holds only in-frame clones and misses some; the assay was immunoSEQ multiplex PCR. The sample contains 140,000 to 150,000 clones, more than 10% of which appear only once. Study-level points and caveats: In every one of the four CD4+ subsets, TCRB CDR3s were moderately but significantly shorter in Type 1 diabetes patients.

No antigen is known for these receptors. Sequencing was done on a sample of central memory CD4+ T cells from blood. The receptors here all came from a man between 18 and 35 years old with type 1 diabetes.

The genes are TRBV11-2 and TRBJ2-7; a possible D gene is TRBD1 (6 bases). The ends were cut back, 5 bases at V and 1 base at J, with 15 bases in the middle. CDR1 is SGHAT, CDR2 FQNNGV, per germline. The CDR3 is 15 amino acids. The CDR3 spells CASSQSQGQSYEQYF. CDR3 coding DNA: TGTGCCAGCAGCCAATCCCAGGGGCAATCCTACGAGCAGTACTTC.

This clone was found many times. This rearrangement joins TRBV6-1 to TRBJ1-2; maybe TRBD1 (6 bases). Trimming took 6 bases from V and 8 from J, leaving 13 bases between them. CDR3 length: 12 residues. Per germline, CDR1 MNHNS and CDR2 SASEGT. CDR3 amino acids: CASRPTGYGYTF. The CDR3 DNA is TGTGCCAGCAGACCTACAGGGTACGGCTACACCTTC.

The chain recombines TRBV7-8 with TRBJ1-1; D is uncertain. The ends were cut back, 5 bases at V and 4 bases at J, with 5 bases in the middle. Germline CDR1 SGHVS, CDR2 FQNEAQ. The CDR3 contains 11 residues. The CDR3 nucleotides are TGTGCCAGCAGCCAGACCACTGAAGCTTTCTTT. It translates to CASSQTTEAFF.

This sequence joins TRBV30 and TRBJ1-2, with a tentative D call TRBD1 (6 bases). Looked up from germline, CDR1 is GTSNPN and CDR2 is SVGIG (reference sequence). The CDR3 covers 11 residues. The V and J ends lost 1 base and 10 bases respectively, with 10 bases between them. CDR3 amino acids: CAWSAGDTYTF. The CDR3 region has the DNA TGTGCCTGGAGTGCAGGGGATACCTACACCTTC.

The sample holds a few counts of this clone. CDR3 DNA: TGTGCCTGGAGTGTGGCAAGGAACACTGAAGCTTTCTTT. It encodes CAWSVARNTEAFF. This chain uses TRBV30 with TRBJ1-1; D is ambiguous. CDR3 length: 13 residues. CDR1 is GTSNPN, CDR2 SVGIG, per germline (reference sequence). Trimming removed 0 bases at V and 1 base at J, with 6 bases between.

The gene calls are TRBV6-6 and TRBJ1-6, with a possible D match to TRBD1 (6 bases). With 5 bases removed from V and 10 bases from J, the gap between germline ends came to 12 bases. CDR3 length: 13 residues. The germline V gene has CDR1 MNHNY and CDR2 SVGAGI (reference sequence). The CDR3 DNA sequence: TGTGCCAGCAGTCAAACAGGGAAATCACCCCTCCACTTT. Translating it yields CASSQTGKSPLHF.

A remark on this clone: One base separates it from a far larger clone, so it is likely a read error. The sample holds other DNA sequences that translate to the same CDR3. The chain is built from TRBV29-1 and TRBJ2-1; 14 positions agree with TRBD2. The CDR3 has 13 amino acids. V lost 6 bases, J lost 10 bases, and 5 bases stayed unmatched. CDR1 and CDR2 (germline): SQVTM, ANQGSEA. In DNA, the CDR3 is TGCAGCGTCACGGGACTAGCGGGGGAAGAGCAGTTCTTC. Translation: CSVTGLAGEEQFF.

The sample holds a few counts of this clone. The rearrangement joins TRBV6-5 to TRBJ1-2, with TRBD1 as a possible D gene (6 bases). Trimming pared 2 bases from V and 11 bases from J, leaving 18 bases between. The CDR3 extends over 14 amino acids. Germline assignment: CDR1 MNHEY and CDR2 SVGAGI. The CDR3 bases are TGTGCCAGCAGTTACGCCGCCCGGGACAAGTATTACACCTTC. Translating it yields CASSYAARDKYYTF.

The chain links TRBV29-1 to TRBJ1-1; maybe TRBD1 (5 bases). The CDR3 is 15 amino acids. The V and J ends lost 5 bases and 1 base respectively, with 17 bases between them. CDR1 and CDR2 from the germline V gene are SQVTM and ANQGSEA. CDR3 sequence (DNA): TGCAGCGTTTTGGGACGCCCGAGTGGGAACACTGAAGCTTTCTTT. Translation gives CSVLGRPSGNTEAFF.

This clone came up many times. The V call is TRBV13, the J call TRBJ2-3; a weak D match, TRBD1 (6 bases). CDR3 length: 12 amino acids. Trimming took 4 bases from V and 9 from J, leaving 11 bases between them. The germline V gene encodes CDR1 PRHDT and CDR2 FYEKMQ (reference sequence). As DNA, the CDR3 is TGTGCCAGCAGCTCCCGGGACATAACGCAGTATTTT. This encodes CASSSRDITQYF.

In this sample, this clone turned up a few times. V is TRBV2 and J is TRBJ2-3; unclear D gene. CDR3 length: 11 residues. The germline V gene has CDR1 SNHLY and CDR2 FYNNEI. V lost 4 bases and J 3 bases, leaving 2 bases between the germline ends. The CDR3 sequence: CASSVTDTQYF. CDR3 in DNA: TGTGCCAGCAGTGTGACAGATACGCAGTATTTT.

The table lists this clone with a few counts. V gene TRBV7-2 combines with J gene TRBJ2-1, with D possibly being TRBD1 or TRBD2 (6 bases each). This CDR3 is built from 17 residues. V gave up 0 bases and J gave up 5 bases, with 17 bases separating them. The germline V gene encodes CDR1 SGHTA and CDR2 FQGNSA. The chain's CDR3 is CASSLALGGGANNEQFF. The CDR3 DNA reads TGTGCCAGCAGCTTAGCGCTTGGGGGCGGGGCCAACAATGAGCAGTTCTTC.

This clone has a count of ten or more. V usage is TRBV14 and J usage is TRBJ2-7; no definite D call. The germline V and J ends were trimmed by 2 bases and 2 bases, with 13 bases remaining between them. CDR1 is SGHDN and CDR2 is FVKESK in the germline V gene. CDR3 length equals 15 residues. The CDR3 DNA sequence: TGTGCCAGCAGCCAAAGGGCAGTACTCACCTACGAGCAGTACTTC. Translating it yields CASSQRAVLTYEQYF.

CDR3 residues: CASSQAPGQVLQPQHF. The CDR3 nucleotides are TGCGCCAGCAGCCAAGCTCCGGGACAGGTATTGCAGCCCCAGCATTTT. The V gene is TRBV4-1, the J gene TRBJ1-5; 8 nucleotides agree with TRBD1. J lost 7 bases, V lost 1 base, and 9 bases had no gene match. The germline V gene has CDR1 MGHRA and CDR2 YSYEKL. This CDR3 has 16 amino acids.

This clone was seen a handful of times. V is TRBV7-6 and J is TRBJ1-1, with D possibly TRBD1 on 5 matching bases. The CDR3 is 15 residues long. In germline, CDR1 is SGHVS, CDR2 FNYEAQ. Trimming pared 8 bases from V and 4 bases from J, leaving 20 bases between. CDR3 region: CASGSSGWTRTEAFF. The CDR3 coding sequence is TGTGCCAGCGGTTCGTCAGGGTGGACGCGCACTGAAGCTTTCTTT.

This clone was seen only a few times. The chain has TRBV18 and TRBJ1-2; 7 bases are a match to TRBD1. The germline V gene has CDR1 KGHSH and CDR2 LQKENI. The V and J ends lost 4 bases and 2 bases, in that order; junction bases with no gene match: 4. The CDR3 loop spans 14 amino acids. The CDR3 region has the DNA TGTGCCAGCTCACTGTGGGACAGCAACTATGGCTACACCTTC. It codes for CASSLWDSNYGYTF.

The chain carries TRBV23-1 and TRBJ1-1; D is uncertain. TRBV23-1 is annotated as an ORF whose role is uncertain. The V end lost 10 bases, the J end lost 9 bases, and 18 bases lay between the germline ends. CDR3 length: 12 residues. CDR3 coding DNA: TGCGCCACCTGCTTTGGAGTACCGCAAGCTTTCTTT. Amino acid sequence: CATCFGVPQAFF.

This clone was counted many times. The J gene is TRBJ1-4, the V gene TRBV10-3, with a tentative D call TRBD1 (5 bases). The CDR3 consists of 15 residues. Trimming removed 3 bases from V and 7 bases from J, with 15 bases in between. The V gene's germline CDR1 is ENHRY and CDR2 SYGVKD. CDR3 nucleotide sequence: TGTGCCATCAGTGACAGGGAAGGTTGGGGTGAAAAACTGTTTTTT. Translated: CAISDREGWGEKLFF.

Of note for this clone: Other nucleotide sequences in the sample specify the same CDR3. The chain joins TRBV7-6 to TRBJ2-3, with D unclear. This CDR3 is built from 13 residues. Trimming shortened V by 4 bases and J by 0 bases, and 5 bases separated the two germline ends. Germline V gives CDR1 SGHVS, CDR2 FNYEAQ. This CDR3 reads CASSSQSTDTQYF. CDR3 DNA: TGTGCCAGCAGCTCCCAAAGCACAGATACGCAGTATTTT. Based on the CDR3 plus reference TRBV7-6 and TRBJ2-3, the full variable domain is GAGVSQSPRYKVTKRGQDVALRCDPISGHVSLYWYRQALGQGPEFLTYFNYEAQQDKSGLPNDRFSAERPEGSISTLTIQRTEQRDSAMYRCASSSQSTDTQYFGPGTRLTVL.

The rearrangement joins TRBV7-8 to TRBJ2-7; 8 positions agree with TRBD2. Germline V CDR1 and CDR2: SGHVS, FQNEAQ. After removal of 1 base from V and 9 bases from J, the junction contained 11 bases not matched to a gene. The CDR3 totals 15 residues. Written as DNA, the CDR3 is TGTGCCAGCAGCTTAGACAGGGCGGGGGGCGGAGGGCAGTACTTC. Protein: CASSLDRAGGGGQYF.

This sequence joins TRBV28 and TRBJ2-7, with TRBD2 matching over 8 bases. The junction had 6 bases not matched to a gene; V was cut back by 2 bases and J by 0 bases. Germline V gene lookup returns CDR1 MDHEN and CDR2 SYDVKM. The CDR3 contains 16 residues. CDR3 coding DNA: TGTGCCAGCAGTTTACCCGTAGCGGGGAGCTCCTACGAGCAGTACTTC. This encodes CASSLPVAGSSYEQYF.

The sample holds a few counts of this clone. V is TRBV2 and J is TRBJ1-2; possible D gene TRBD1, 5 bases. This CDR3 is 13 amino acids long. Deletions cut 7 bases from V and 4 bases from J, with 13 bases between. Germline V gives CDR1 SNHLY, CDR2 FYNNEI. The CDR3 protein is CASKEGPSYGYTF. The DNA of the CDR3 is TGTGCCAGCAAGGAGGGACCGAGCTATGGCTACACCTTC.

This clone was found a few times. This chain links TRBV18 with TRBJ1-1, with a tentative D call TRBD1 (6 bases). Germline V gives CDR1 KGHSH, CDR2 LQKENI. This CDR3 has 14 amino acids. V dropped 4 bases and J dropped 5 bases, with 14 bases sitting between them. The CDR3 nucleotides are TGTGCCAGCTCACAAGGGGGAGAGAGGACTGAAGCTTTCTTT. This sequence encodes CASSQGGERTEAFF.

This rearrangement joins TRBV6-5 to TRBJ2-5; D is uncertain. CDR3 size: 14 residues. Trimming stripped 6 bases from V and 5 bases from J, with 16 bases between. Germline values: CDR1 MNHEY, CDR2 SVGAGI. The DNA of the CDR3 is TGTGCCAGCAGCCGGGCCCCGGTGGGGGAGACCCAGTACTTC. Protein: CASSRAPVGETQYF.

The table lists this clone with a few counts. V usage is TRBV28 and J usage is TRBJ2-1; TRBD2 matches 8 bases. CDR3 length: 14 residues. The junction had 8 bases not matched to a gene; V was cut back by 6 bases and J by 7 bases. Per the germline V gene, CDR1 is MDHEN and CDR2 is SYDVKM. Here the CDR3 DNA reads TGTGCCAGCAGAGGGACTAGACCTCTGAATGAGCAGTTCTTC. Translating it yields CASRGTRPLNEQFF.

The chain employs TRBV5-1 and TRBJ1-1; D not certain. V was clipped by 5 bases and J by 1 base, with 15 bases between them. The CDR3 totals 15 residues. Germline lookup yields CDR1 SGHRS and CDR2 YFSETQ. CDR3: CASRRKSDGNTEAFF. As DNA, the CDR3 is TGCGCCAGCAGGAGAAAATCGGACGGGAACACTGAAGCTTTCTTT.

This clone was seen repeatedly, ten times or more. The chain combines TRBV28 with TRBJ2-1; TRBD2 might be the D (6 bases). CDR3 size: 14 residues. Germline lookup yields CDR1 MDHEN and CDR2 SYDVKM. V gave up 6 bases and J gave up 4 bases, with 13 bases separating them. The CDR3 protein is CASSPLRGYNEQFF. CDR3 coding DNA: TGTGCCAGCAGCCCCCTCCGGGGGTACAATGAGCAGTTCTTC.

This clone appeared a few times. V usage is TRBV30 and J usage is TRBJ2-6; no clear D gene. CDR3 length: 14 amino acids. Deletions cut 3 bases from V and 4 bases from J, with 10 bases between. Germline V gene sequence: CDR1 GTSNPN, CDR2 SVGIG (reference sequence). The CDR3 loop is CAWRKEPGANVLTF. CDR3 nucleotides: TGTGCCTGGAGGAAGGAGCCCGGGGCCAACGTCCTGACTTTC. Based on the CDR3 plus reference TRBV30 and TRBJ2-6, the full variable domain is SQTIHQWPATLVQPVGSPLSLECTVEGTSNPNLYWYRQAAGRGLQLLFYSVGIGQISSEVPQNLSASRPQDRQFILSSKKLLLSDSGFYLCAWRKEPGANVLTFGAGSRLTVL.

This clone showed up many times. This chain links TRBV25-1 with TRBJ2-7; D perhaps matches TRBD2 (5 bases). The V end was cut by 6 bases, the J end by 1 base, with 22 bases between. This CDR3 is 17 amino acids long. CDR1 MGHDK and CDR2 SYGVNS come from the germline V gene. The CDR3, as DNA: TGTGCCAGCAGCCCAGAGGGAGTTTTGTTTTTGTCCTACGAGCAGTACTTC. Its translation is CASSPEGVLFLSYEQYF.